This T cell receptor (beta chain) was profiled in a study of blood T cell repertoires in COVID-19. Study summary: Sources were T cells, B-cell-depleted T cells, or PBMCs; the material itself was cDNA or gDNA.

The germline V and J ends were trimmed by 0 bases and 8 bases, with 10 bases remaining between them. The CDR3 consists of 13 residues. Per germline, CDR1 SEHNR and CDR2 FQNEAQ (reference sequence). In the source study's methods: By means of reference gene primer amplification, nucleated cell counts were estimated. TCRdb keeps only in-frame clones here, not all; method: immunoSEQ multiplex PCR. For V, J and clone size, that table is used; D and trimming come from the DNA. In the table there are 450,000 to 500,000 clones, around 85% of which are singletons. The sequence was collected from a human donor in a cohort sampled during active COVID-19. The sequencing sample was made of peripheral blood. The rearrangement uses TRBV7-9 and TRBJ1-2; D is unclear. The CDR3 nucleotides are TGTGCCAGCAGCTTAGCGCTGGGCAGGGGCTACACCTTC. Translation gives CASSLALGRGYTF.